A selection of T cell receptor beta chains follows, all from one sample in a study of T-cell memory formation after mild COVID-19. TCRdb re-called the 5' RACE reads through MiXCR, storing one row per CDR3 protein. This table has 350,000 to 500,000 distinct CDR3 sequences, 20% appearing once. Sequencing was done on a sample of PBMCs or a T cell subset sorted from them (not recorded which). These receptors came from an adult woman who had mild COVID-19 (a few samples of this study predate the infection). Cell type and time point are not known. The CDR3 runs from the conserved cysteine through the conserved F or W. The D gene is left open where the match is weak. Clone size is given for some rows only: seen once, a few or many times, or a class if the clone is expanded.

j_call,d_call,v_call,clone_size,cdr3_aa,cdr3_nt
TRBJ2-1,TRBD2,TRBV3-1,.,CASSLWEGANEQFF,TGTGCCAGCAGCCTCTGGGAGGGTGCCAATGAGCAGTTCTTC
TRBJ1-1,.,TRBV20-1,.,CSAIVQPRAEAFF,TGCAGTGCAATTGTACAGCCGCGCGCTGAAGCTTTCTTT
TRBJ2-5,TRBD1,TRBV29-1,.,CSVEVDRGKTQYF,TGCAGCGTTGAGGTTGACAGGGGTAAGACCCAGTACTTC
TRBJ2-3,TRBD1,TRBV19,.,CASSESGTGAQTQYF,TGTGCCAGTAGTGAGTCCGGGACAGGGGCGCAAACGCAGTATTTT
TRBJ2-7,TRBD1,TRBV29-1,.,CSAFGTGSYEQYF,TGCAGCGCTTTCGGGACAGGGTCCTACGAGCAGTACTTC
TRBJ2-7,TRBD1,TRBV13,few,CASSPTGQNSYEQYF,TGTGCCAGCAGCCCCACGGGACAGAACTCCTACGAGCAGTACTTC
TRBJ2-1,.,TRBV6-2/TRBV6-3,.,CASRAGSYNEQFF,TGTGCCAGCCGGGCAGGTTCCTACAATGAGCAGTTCTTC
TRBJ2-5,TRBD2,TRBV15,few,CATSSGTSGVIQETQYF,TGTGCCACCAGCAGTGGGACTAGCGGGGTAATCCAAGAGACCCAGTACTTC
TRBJ2-1,.,TRBV4-1,few,CASSQGRERMKEQFF,TGCGCCAGCAGCCAAGGTAGGGAGAGGATGAAGGAGCAGTTCTTC
TRBJ1-6,TRBD1,TRBV30,.,CAWTRGGQGYSPLHF,TGTGCCTGGACTCGGGGGGGACAGGGGTATTCACCCCTCCACTTT
TRBJ2-1,.,TRBV7-6,many,CASSPSRGQIYNEQFF,TGTGCCAGCAGCCCCAGCCGCGGGCAGATCTACAATGAGCAGTTCTTC
TRBJ1-4,.,TRBV11-2,.,CASSLSSVEKLFF,TGTGCCAGCAGCTTATCGTCAGTCGAAAAACTGTTTTTT
TRBJ1-2,.,TRBV6-1,.,CASSPGKGGNYGYTF,TGTGCCAGCAGCCCAGGGAAGGGTGGTAACTATGGCTACACCTTC
TRBJ2-1,.,TRBV5-1,.,CASSFGTVGEQFF,TGCGCCAGCAGCTTTGGCACGGTGGGTGAGCAGTTCTTC
TRBJ1-2,.,TRBV12-3/TRBV12-4,many,CASSLGGPYGYTF,TGTGCCAGCAGTTTGGGGGGACCCTATGGCTACACCTTC
TRBJ2-7,TRBD1,TRBV5-6,once,CASSLRDRVGYEQYF,TGTGCCAGCAGCCTACGGGACAGGGTAGGCTACGAGCAGTACTTC
TRBJ1-2,.,TRBV14,few,CASSPSAGPYGYTF,TGTGCCAGCAGCCCGTCGGCGGGGCCCTATGGCTACACCTTC
TRBJ2-2,.,TRBV6-2/TRBV6-3,.,CASRSSRGRLRSNTGELFF,TGTGCCAGCAGATCCAGCAGGGGCCGCCTAAGGTCGAACACCGGGGAGCTGTTTTTT
TRBJ1-1,.,TRBV7-2,.,CASSHYGSEAFF,TGTGCCAGCAGTCACTATGGATCTGAAGCTTTCTTT
TRBJ1-3,.,TRBV12-3/TRBV12-4,.,CASSLGTGRDTIYF,TGTGCCAGCAGTTTAGGGACGGGCCGCGACACCATATATTTT
TRBJ2-5,TRBD1,TRBV7-2,.,CASSLVTGGTATQYF,TGTGCCAGCAGCTTAGTCACAGGGGGTACGGCGACCCAGTACTTC
TRBJ1-5,.,TRBV30,few,CAWGEEGLRPQHF,TGTGCCTGGGGGGAGGAGGGGTTAAGGCCCCAGCATTTT
TRBJ2-1,.,TRBV24-1,few,CATSDGGTIQITYNEQFF,TGTGCCACCAGTGATGGTGGAACTATACAGATTACCTACAATGAGCAGTTCTTC
TRBJ2-3,TRBD1,TRBV4-1,.,CASSPGQGGSDTQYF,TGCGCCAGCAGCCCGGGACAGGGGGGTTCAGATACGCAGTATTTT
TRBJ1-1,.,TRBV12-3/TRBV12-4,few,CASSFTGRNTEAFF,TGTGCCAGCAGTTTTACAGGACGGAACACTGAAGCTTTCTTT
TRBJ2-2,.,TRBV12-3/TRBV12-4,few,CASSLGTRRSTGELFF,TGTGCCAGCAGTTTAGGGACTCGGAGAAGCACCGGGGAGCTGTTTTTT
TRBJ2-6,TRBD1,TRBV20-1,few,CSAPGQGTGANVLTF,TGCAGTGCCCCGGGACAGGGGACTGGGGCCAACGTCCTGACTTTC
TRBJ1-6,.,TRBV7-9,.,CASRPTGSSPLHF,TGTGCCAGCAGACCTACCGGGAGTTCACCCCTCCACTTT
TRBJ1-5,.,TRBV7-9,few,CASTHGGGGQPQHF,TGTGCCAGCACCCACGGCGGGGGAGGGCAGCCCCAGCATTTT
TRBJ2-3,.,TRBV7-6,many,CASSPAEGDTQYF,TGTGCCAGCAGCCCGGCGGAGGGCGATACGCAGTATTTT
TRBJ2-7,TRBD2,TRBV12-3/TRBV12-4,.,CASRESGTSGYEQYF,TGTGCCAGCAGGGAGTCCGGGACTAGCGGGTACGAGCAGTACTTC
TRBJ2-2,TRBD1,TRBV10-3,.,CAVHSGTGLTGELFF,TGTGCCGTCCACTCCGGGACAGGGCTAACCGGGGAGCTGTTTTTT
TRBJ2-7,.,TRBV9,few,CASSAHLRSADEQYF,TGTGCCAGCAGTGCCCACTTGAGAAGCGCCGACGAGCAGTACTTC
TRBJ1-1,.,TRBV12-3/TRBV12-4,.,CAIDRGGGSTEAFF,TGTGCCATCGACCGGGGGGGCGGGAGCACTGAAGCTTTCTTT
TRBJ2-7,.,TRBV10-3,.,CAISRVWDEQYF,TGTGCCATCAGCAGGGTATGGGACGAGCAGTACTTC